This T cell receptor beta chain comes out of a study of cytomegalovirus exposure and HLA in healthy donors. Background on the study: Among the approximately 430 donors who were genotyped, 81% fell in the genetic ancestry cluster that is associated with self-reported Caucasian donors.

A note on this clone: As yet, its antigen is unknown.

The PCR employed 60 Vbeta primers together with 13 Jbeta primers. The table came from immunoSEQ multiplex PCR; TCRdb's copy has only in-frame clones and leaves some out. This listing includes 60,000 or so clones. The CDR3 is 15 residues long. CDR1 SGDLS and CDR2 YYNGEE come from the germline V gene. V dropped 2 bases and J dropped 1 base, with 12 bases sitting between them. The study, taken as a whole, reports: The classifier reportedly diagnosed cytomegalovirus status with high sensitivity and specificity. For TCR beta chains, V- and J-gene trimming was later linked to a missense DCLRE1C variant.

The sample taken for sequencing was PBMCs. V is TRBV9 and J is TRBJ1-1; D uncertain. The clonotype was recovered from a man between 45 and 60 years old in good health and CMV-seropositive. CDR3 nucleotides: TGTGCCAGCAGCGTGGAGGAGGTGGGGAACACTGAAGCTTTCTTT. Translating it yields CASSVEEVGNTEAFF. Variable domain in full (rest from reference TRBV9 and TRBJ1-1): DSGVTQTPKHLITATGQRVTLRCSPRSGDLSVYWYQQSLDQGLQFLIQYYNGEERAKGNILERFSAQQFPDLHSELNLSSLELGDSALYFCASSVEEVGNTEAFFGQGTRLTVV.